The 22 T cell receptor beta chains given below trace back to one sample, sequenced in a study of T cells after yellow fever vaccination. TCRdb passed the 5' RACE reads through MiXCR, listing each CDR3 protein once. This table holds roughly 330,000 distinct CDR3 sequences, roughly 7% found once. The sample was PBMCs, taken approximately 40 days after the first yellow fever vaccination. Every receptor here comes from a man between 18 and 35 years old who received the YFV17D yellow fever vaccine.

A word on this clonotype: The germline gene is not matched at one end of the junction; a read error may be the cause. The chain employs TRBV5-6 and TRBJ1-4, with D perhaps TRBD1 (5 bases). The germline gives CDR1 SGHDT, CDR2 YYEEEE. This CDR3 has 13 amino acids. The CDR3 region has the DNA TGTGCCACCAGCTCAGGGACTAATGAAAAACTGTTTTTT. Its protein product is CATSSGTNEKLFF.

The chain couples TRBV12-3 or TRBV12-4 to TRBJ1-1; no clear D gene. Trimming stripped 7 bases from V and 7 bases from J, with 10 bases between. CDR3 length: 11 amino acids. DNA for the CDR3: TGTGCCAGCACCAAGGGTGTTGAAGCTTTCTTT. It specifies CASTKGVEAFF.

This clonotype showed up many times. The V and J genes are TRBV7-9 and TRBJ2-1; D unresolved. This CDR3 has 13 amino acids. With 2 bases removed from V and 6 bases from J, the gap between germline ends came to 8 bases. CDR1 and CDR2 (germline): SEHNR, FQNEAQ (reference sequence). CDR3 bases: TGTGCCAGCAGCTTAAGTGTGCCCAATGAGCAGTTCTTC. This encodes CASSLSVPNEQFF.

This clonotype occurred a few times. This chain connects TRBV18 to TRBJ1-1, with unresolved D. CDR1 KGHSH and CDR2 LQKENI come from the germline V gene. Trimming took off 3 bases at V and 1 base at J, with 6 bases between the two ends. The CDR3 has 13 amino acids. CDR3 in amino acids: CASSPQTNTEAFF. The CDR3 nucleotides read TGTGCCAGCTCACCGCAGACGAACACTGAAGCTTTCTTT. Combining the CDR3 with reference TRBV18 and TRBJ1-1 gives the whole variable domain NAGVMQNPRHLVRRRGQEARLRCSPMKGHSHVYWYRQLPEEGLKFMVYLQKENIIDESGMPKERFSAEFPKEGPSILRIQQVVRGDSAAYFCASSPQTNTEAFFGQGTRLTVV.

This clonotype was counted ten times or more. V gene TRBV5-4 combines with J gene TRBJ1-4, with 7 bases matching TRBD1. With 4 bases clipped from V and 7 bases from J, the junction kept 7 bases outside the gene matches. CDR1 is SGHNT and CDR2 is YYREEE in the germline V gene (reference sequence). This CDR3 region has 14 residues. The CDR3 DNA reads TGTGCCAGCAGCCGACAGGGAGCGGCTGAAAAACTGTTTTTT. Translated: CASSRQGAAEKLFF.

The chain joins TRBV5-6 to TRBJ1-3; D is ambiguous. The V and J ends lost 6 bases and 2 bases respectively, with 12 bases between them. CDR1 SGHDT and CDR2 YYEEEE come from the germline V gene. CDR3 length: 14 residues. The CDR3 region is CASKIRAAGNTIYF. The CDR3 nucleotides read TGTGCCAGCAAGATAAGAGCGGCTGGAAACACCATATATTTT.

This clonotype was counted between two and nine times. The chain couples TRBV7-9 to TRBJ1-5; 8 nucleotides line up with TRBD1. The germline V gene has CDR1 SEHNR and CDR2 FQNEAQ (reference sequence). The CDR3 runs 15 residues. Trimming took 5 bases from V and 4 from J; bases not matched to a gene: 7. The CDR3 here is CASSPGQATNQPQHF. For the CDR3, the DNA is TGTGCCAGCAGCCCGGGACAGGCCACTAATCAGCCCCAGCATTTT.

The chain uses TRBV7-2 and TRBJ2-1; TRBD2 is a possible D gene (5 bases). Per the germline V gene, CDR1 is SGHTA and CDR2 is FQGNSA. V gave up 3 bases and J gave up 6 bases, with 9 bases separating them. The CDR3 runs 13 residues. Written as DNA, the CDR3 is TGTGCCAGCAGCTTCGGGATCCTCAATGAGCAGTTCTTC. This encodes CASSFGILNEQFF.

The rearrangement links TRBV29-1 to TRBJ2-1; a weak D match, TRBD2 (5 bases). V lost 5 bases to trimming and J lost 9 bases, with 17 bases between them. The CDR3 has 13 amino acids. Germline lookup yields CDR1 SQVTM and CDR2 ANQGSEA. The CDR3 nucleotides read TGCAGCGTTTTCCGCGACGTACGGGGTGAGCAGTTCTTC. This gives the protein CSVFRDVRGEQFF.

The chain is built from TRBV6-5 and TRBJ2-3; D is unclear. Germline CDR1 and CDR2: MNHEY and SVGAGI. The CDR3 consists of 12 residues. Trimming removed 0 bases from V and 11 bases from J, with 9 bases in between. DNA of the CDR3: TGTGCCAGCAGTTACTCCGGGTTCGGGCAGTATTTT. Translated, it gives CASSYSGFGQYF.

The table lists this clonotype with a count of one. The chain combines TRBV24-1 with TRBJ2-2; D not resolved. Germline V CDR1 and CDR2: KGHDR, SFDVKD. This CDR3 is 13 amino acids long. The CDR3: CAVGHTNTGELFF. The CDR3 DNA reads TGTGCTGTCGGGCACACGAACACCGGGGAGCTGTTTTTT.

The chain carries TRBV7-9 and TRBJ1-4, with 9 bases aligning to TRBD1. J gave up 6 bases and V 8 bases, and 4 bases lay outside the gene matches. Looked up from germline, CDR1 is SEHNR and CDR2 is FQNEAQ (reference sequence). The CDR3 extends over 13 amino acids. CDR3 nucleotides: TGTGCCAGCCTGAACAGGGGGCATGAAAAACTGTTTTTT. Amino acid sequence: CASLNRGHEKLFF. Using reference TRBV7-9 and TRBJ1-4 for the parts outside the CDR3, the full variable domain is DTGVSQNPRHKITKRGQNVTFRCDPISEHNRLYWYRQTLGQGPEFLTYFQNEAQLEKSRLLSDRFSAERPKGSFSTLEIQRTEQGDSAMYLCASLNRGHEKLFFGSGTQLSVL.

In this sample, this clonotype turned up a few times. Written as DNA, the CDR3 is TGTGCCAGCTCACCATCAGACAATCAGCCCCAGCATTTT. This sequence encodes CASSPSDNQPQHF. This sequence joins TRBV18 and TRBJ1-5; D call uncertain. The length of the CDR3 is 13 residues. V was pared by 2 bases and J by 3 bases, with 5 bases between. Germline loops: CDR1 KGHSH, CDR2 LQKENI.

In this sample, this clonotype turned up many times. The rearrangement joins TRBV5-1 to TRBJ2-7, with a weak D call TRBD2 (5 bases). CDR1 and CDR2 (germline): SGHRS, YFSETQ. The CDR3 consists of 15 residues. The germline V and J ends were trimmed by 0 bases and 2 bases, with 12 bases remaining between them. The CDR3 protein is CASSLGLAGAYEQYF. As DNA, the CDR3 is TGCGCCAGCAGCTTGGGTCTAGCTGGGGCCTACGAGCAGTACTTC.

This clonotype was observed a few times. V usage is TRBV29-1 and J usage is TRBJ1-2; D gene unclear. The CDR3 has 15 amino acids. Germline loops: CDR1 SQVTM, CDR2 ANQGSEA. Trimming removed 0 bases at V and 5 bases at J, with 16 bases between. This CDR3 reads CSVEDRGLGIYGYTF. In DNA, the CDR3 is TGCAGCGTTGAAGATCGGGGTCTGGGGATTTATGGCTACACCTTC.

The chain joins TRBV9 to TRBJ2-5, with 10 bases that match TRBD2. Germline V gene sequence: CDR1 SGDLS, CDR2 YYNGEE. Trimming took 3 bases from V and 7 from J; bases not matched to a gene: 3. CDR3 length equals 13 residues. CDR3 residues: CASSDSSGGTQYF. As DNA, the CDR3 is TGTGCCAGCAGCGATTCTAGCGGGGGGACCCAGTACTTC.

There are many counts of this clonotype. The rearrangement links TRBV20-1 to TRBJ2-3, with D perhaps assigned TRBD1 or TRBD2 (6 bases each). The CDR3 contains 15 residues. V was trimmed by 0 bases and J by 1 base, leaving 11 bases between them. Per the germline V gene, CDR1 is DFQATT and CDR2 is SNEGSKA (reference sequence). In DNA form, the CDR3 reads TGCAGTGCTAGAGATGGGGGGCGGGGCACAGATACGCAGTATTTT. Translated: CSARDGGRGTDTQYF.

In this sample, this clonotype turned up many times. The chain recombines TRBV19 with TRBJ1-5, with 12 nucleotides matching TRBD1. The CDR3 sequence is 15 residues long. V trimming: 3 bases; J trimming: 8 bases; junction bases outside the gene matches: 5. The germline V gene has CDR1 LNHDA and CDR2 SQIVND (reference sequence). CDR3 nucleotides: TGTGCCAGTAGTATGGGGACAGGGGGCGCGGAGCCCCAGCATTTT. Its protein product is CASSMGTGGAEPQHF. Filled out from reference TRBV19 and TRBJ1-5, the complete variable domain reads DGGITQSPKYLFRKEGQNVTLSCEQNLNHDAMYWYRQDPGQGLRLIYYSQIVNDFQKGDIAEGYSVSREKKESFPLTVTSAQKNPTAFYLCASSMGTGGAEPQHFGDGTRLSIL.

This clonotype was seen a few times. The chain is built from TRBV7-2 and TRBJ2-5; weak D call: TRBD1 (8 bases). V lost 4 bases and J lost 7, with 19 bases in between. The CDR3 contains 15 residues. CDR1 is SGHTA, CDR2 FQGNSA, per germline. CDR3: CASSSRGGQAATQYF. DNA of the CDR3: TGTGCCAGCAGCTCAAGGGGGGGACAGGCGGCGACCCAGTACTTC.

The chain couples TRBV5-6 to TRBJ1-2, with a possible D match to TRBD1 (6 bases). This CDR3 comprises 15 residues. The V end was cut by 2 bases, the J end by 7 bases, with 18 bases between. Germline values: CDR1 SGHDT, CDR2 YYEEEE. CDR3 in amino acids: CASSLGQGKWSGYTF. The CDR3 DNA follows: TGTGCCAGCAGCTTAGGGCAGGGGAAATGGAGTGGCTACACCTTC.

This clonotype was observed a few times. This chain joins TRBV28 and TRBJ2-1, with 7 bases aligning to TRBD2. Germline V CDR1 and CDR2: MDHEN, SYDVKM. This CDR3 has 15 residues. With V trimmed by 2 bases and J by 5 bases, 6 bases remained unmatched. The CDR3 loop reads CASSLGGDYHNEQFF. The DNA of the CDR3 is TGTGCCAGCAGTTTAGGGGGGGACTATCACAATGAGCAGTTCTTC.

This clonotype appeared a few times. This CDR3 reads CASSLGWTEGSEQYF. The CDR3 bases are TGCGCCAGCAGCTTGGGGTGGACGGAGGGAAGCGAGCAGTACTTC. V and J are TRBV5-1 and TRBJ2-7; maybe TRBD2 (6 bases). Germline assignment: CDR1 SGHRS and CDR2 YFSETQ. The CDR3 extends over 15 amino acids. Trimming pared 0 bases from V and 6 bases from J, leaving 16 bases between.